This T cell receptor beta chain appears in the sequencing data of a study of response to subunit inactivated influenza vaccine. The study's findings and limits: A suggestion made by the authors is that each seasonal influenza vaccination recruits few new T cells.

CDR3 length: 15 amino acids. V was cut by 0 bases and J by 1 base, with 10 bases left in between. Germline V gene lookup returns CDR1 SGDLS and CDR2 YYNGEE. About this clonotype: Antigen: not known.

Each CDR3 protein is one row after TCRdb ran MiXCR on the RT-PCR reads. The profile shows about 480,000 distinct CDR3 sequences, about 25% of them singletons. The chain joins TRBV9 to TRBJ2-5; D gene uncertain. The input for sequencing was CD4+ T cells sorted from PBMCs, taken roughly 5 days after vaccination. The TCR originated in a man in his forties or fifties who received an inactivated influenza vaccine. The CDR3 is CASSVATSTQETQYF. The CDR3 region has the DNA TGTGCCAGCAGCGTAGCCACATCAACCCAAGAGACCCAGTACTTC.